The entry below describes one TCR beta chain. Germline V gives CDR1 SNHLY, CDR2 FYNNEI. The CDR3 consists of 15 residues. The V gene end was trimmed by 1 base and the J gene end by 8 bases; junction bases not matched to a gene: 7. These data belong to a study of blood T cell repertoires in COVID-19. Original data processing: Estimated nucleated cell counts came from reference gene primer amplification. The assay was immunoSEQ multiplex PCR, and TCRdb's table has in-frame clones only and misses some. From that table come the V and J calls and clone size; the DNA was used to work out D and trimming. The sample has about 88,000 clones, roughly 91% seen once.

Sequenced: peripheral blood. The genes are TRBV2 and TRBJ1-4; 7 nucleotides match TRBD1. The source is a man between 18 and 35 years old with COVID-19, enrolled during active disease. CDR3 sequence (DNA): TGTGCCAGCAGTGAAGGCGAGGGGGCAGGGGAAAAACTGTTTTTT. It codes for CASSEGEGAGEKLFF.